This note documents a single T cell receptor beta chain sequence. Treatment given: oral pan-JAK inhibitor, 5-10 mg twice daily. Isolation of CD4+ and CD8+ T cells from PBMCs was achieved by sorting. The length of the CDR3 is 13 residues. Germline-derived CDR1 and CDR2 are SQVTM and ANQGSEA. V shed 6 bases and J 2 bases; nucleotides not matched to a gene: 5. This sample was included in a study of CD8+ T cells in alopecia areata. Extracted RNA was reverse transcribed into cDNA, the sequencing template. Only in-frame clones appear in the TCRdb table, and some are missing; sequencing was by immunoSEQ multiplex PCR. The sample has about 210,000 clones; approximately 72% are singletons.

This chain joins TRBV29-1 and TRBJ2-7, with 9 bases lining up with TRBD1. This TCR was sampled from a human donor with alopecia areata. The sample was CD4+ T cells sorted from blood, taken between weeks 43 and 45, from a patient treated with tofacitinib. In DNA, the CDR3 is TGCAGCGTCGGGACAGGGATTCCCTACGAGCAGTACTTC. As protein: CSVGTGIPYEQYF.